These 3 T cell receptor beta chains were all obtained from the same sample, sequenced in a study of memory CD8 T cells in hepatitis C reinfection. The time point here: peak reinfection, 3 to 8 weeks after reinfection detection. The sorted cells went straight to TCR sequencing with no prior in vitro expansion. Generated by immunoSEQ multiplex PCR, the TCRdb table keeps only in-frame clones and is missing some. The table has about 45,000 clones, roughly 90% seen once. Source material: naive CD8+ T cells sorted from blood. These receptors were collected from a young man with hepatitis C virus infection.

The chain employs TRBV7-2 and TRBJ1-1; D not resolved. The ends were cut back, 3 bases at V and 1 base at J, with 6 bases in the middle. There are 13 residues in the CDR3. Germline V CDR1 and CDR2: SGHTA, FQGNSA. The CDR3 spells CASSFWQNTEAFF. The CDR3 DNA is TGTGCCAGCAGCTTTTGGCAGAACACTGAAGCTTTCTTT.

V usage is TRBV28 and J usage is TRBJ2-5, with a possible D match to TRBD1 (6 bases). The CDR3 totals 16 residues. Trimming stripped 3 bases from V and 3 bases from J, with 17 bases between. Germline-derived CDR1 and CDR2 are MDHEN and SYDVKM. As DNA, the CDR3 is TGTGCCAGCAGTTTTGTGTCGTTAGGACAGAAAGAGACCCAGTACTTC. Protein product: CASSFVSLGQKETQYF. The entire variable domain, with the rest obtained from reference TRBV28 and TRBJ2-5, is as follows: DVKVTQSSRYLVKRTGEKVFLECVQDMDHENMFWYRQDPGLGLRLIYFSYDVKMKEKGDIPEGYSVSREKKERFSLILESASTNQTSMYLCASSFVSLGQKETQYFGPGTRLLVL.

The chain recombines TRBV2 with TRBJ1-3, with a weak D call TRBD1 (5 bases). This CDR3 is built from 18 residues. Germline assignment: CDR1 SNHLY and CDR2 FYNNEI. Trimming removed 1 base from V and 1 base from J, with 17 bases in between. CDR3 coding DNA: TGTGCCAGCAGTGAAGGGGCTTACAAGGGGACTTCTGGAAACACCATATATTTT. The encoded protein is CASSEGAYKGTSGNTIYF.